This T cell receptor (beta chain) was identified during a study of blood T cell repertoires in COVID-19. Overall study context: Acute and convalescent COVID-19 specimens originated in the United States, Italy and Spain.

Some clones are missing from TCRdb's copy, which holds only in-frame ones; the method was immunoSEQ multiplex PCR. The sample holds fewer than 450,000 clones, approximately 90% seen once. Trimming left V 7 bases short and J 5 bases short, with 14 bases between. Germline CDR1 and CDR2: MNHEY and SVGAGI. This CDR3 has 13 residues. This rearrangement joins TRBV6-5 to TRBJ1-1; D is perhaps TRBD1 (6 bases). Sequences were obtained from PBMCs or T cells enriched from blood (not recorded which). This TCR came from a woman under 30 who had recovered from COVID-19. CDR3 amino acids: CASTMGARTEAFF. CDR3 sequence (DNA): TGTGCCAGCACCATGGGGGCACGGACTGAAGCTTTCTTT.